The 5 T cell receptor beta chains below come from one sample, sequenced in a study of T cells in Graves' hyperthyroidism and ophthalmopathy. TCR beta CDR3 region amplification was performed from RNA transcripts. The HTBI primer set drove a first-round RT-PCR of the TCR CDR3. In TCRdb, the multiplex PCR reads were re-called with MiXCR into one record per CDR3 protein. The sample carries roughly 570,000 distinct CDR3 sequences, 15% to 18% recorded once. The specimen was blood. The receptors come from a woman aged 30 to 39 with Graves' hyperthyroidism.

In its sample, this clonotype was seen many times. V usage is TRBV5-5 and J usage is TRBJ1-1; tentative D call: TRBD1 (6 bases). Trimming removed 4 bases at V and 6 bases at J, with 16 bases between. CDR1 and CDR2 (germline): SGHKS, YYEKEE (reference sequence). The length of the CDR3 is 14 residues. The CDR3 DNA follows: TGTGCCAGCAGCCGGGAGGGGGGGGAGCCTGAAGCTTTCTTT. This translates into CASSREGGEPEAFF.

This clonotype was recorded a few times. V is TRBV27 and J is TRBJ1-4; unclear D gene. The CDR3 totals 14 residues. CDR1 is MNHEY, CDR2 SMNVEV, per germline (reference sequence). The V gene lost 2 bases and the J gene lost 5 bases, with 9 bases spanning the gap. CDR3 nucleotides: TGTGCCAGCAGTTTAAATAGGGTGAATGAAAAACTGTTTTTT. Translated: CASSLNRVNEKLFF.

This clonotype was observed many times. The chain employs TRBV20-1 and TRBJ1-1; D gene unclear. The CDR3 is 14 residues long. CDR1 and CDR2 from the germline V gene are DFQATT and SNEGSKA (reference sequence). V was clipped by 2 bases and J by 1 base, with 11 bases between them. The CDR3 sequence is CSARFPVGNTEAFF. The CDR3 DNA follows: TGCAGTGCTAGATTTCCAGTGGGGAACACTGAAGCTTTCTTT.

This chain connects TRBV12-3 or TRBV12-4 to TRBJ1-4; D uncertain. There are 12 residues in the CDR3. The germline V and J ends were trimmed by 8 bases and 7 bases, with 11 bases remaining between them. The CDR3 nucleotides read TGTGCCAGCGCTCCCGGGTTTGAAAAACTGTTTTTT. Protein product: CASAPGFEKLFF.

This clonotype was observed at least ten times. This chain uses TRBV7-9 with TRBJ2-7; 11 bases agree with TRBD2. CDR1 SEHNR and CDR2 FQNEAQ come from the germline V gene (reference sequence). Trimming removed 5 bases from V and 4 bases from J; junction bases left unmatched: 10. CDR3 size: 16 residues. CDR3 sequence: CASSPYVGLAAYEQYF. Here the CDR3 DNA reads TGTGCCAGCAGCCCCTATGTGGGACTAGCGGCATACGAGCAGTACTTC.